This T cell receptor beta chain was observed in a study of blood T cell repertoires in COVID-19. Study information: Acute-phase and convalescent COVID-19 samples originated in the United States, Italy and Spain.

The CDR3 runs 12 residues. Trimming cost V 5 bases and J 7 bases, with 6 bases left between them. Looked up from germline, CDR1 is MDHEN and CDR2 is SYDVKM. Recruits, aged roughly 18 to 100 years, lived in about two dozen US areas. Participants reported their clinical history, and cohort assignment relied on those reports. Recovery among Cohort 3 donors was established by two negative PCRs, clearance, or symptom resolution. Sequencing was performed with immunoSEQ multiplex PCR; in TCRdb, only in-frame clones are kept and a portion is missing. This table has 320,000 or so clones, about 90% appearing once.

The sequence was obtained from a woman aged 30 to 39 who had recovered from COVID-19. V gene TRBV28 combines with J gene TRBJ1-6; D unresolved. Input material: PBMCs or T cells enriched from blood (not recorded which). The CDR3 DNA sequence: TGTGCCAGCAGTCTTGGCAATTCACCCCTCCACTTT. Translating it yields CASSLGNSPLHF.